Following are 13 T cell receptor beta chains from one sample sequenced in a study of OX40 agonist ivuxolimab in advanced cancers. The data were produced by immunoSEQ multiplex PCR, yet TCRdb's version contains in-frame clones alone and is incomplete. The sample records about 96,000 clones, approximately 80% being singletons. The source was CD4+ or CD8+ T cells sorted from blood, collected in a trial of the OX40 agonist ivuxolimab. These receptors all stem from an adult with an advanced solid tumor such as melanoma, head and neck, liver or kidney cancer.

The CDR3 region is CASSDPAHWSSYEQYF. The CDR3 DNA reads TGTGCCAGCAGTGACCCCGCGCATTGGAGCTCCTACGAGCAGTACTTC. This chain uses TRBV25-1 with TRBJ2-7; unclear D gene. The ends were cut back, 3 bases at V and 0 bases at J, with 15 bases in the middle. There are 16 residues in the CDR3. In germline, CDR1 is MGHDK, CDR2 SYGVNS.

The J gene is TRBJ2-6, the V gene TRBV10-3, with 10 positions matching TRBD1. V dropped 4 bases and J dropped 1; count of bases not matched to a gene: 4. This CDR3 has 17 amino acids. Germline CDR1 and CDR2: ENHRY and SYGVKD. CDR3: CAISVGTGESGANVLTF. CDR3 sequence (DNA): TGTGCCATCAGTGTCGGGACAGGGGAGTCTGGGGCCAACGTCCTGACTTTC.

The chain is built from TRBV19 and TRBJ2-7, with D possibly matching TRBD2 (5 bases). Germline CDR1 reads LNHDA; CDR2 reads SQIVND (reference sequence). Deletions cut 5 bases from V and 2 bases from J, with 19 bases between. The CDR3 contains 16 residues. The CDR3 coding sequence is TGTGCCAGTAGTCCCCAAGCCGGGATTTACCCCTACGAGCAGTACTTC. This gives the protein CASSPQAGIYPYEQYF.

The chain's CDR3 is CASSLRSSGSLGKETQYF. In nucleotides, the CDR3 is TGTGCCAGCAGCTTAAGGTCTAGCGGGAGTCTTGGGAAAGAGACCCAGTACTTC. V usage is TRBV7-2 and J usage is TRBJ2-5, with 10 bases lining up with TRBD2. V was clipped by 2 bases and J by 3 bases; unmatched bases: 12. The CDR3 totals 18 residues. The germline CDR1 and CDR2 sequences are SGHTA and FQGNSA.

The chain has TRBV11-2 and TRBJ2-5, with TRBD2 matching over 7 bases. From germline, CDR1 is SGHAT and CDR2 FQNNGV. CDR3 length: 14 residues. Trimming at V came to 4 bases and at J to 3 bases, leaving 5 bases not matched to a gene. The CDR3 DNA sequence: TGTGCCAGCAGCTCTCGGGACTATAAAGAGACCCAGTACTTC. This codes for CASSSRDYKETQYF.

The gene calls are TRBV19 and TRBJ1-3; no definite D call. CDR1 and CDR2 (germline): LNHDA, SQIVND (reference sequence). V was cut by 3 bases and J by 0 bases, with 9 bases left in between. This CDR3 region has 15 residues. The CDR3 here is CASSILTDSGNTIYF. The CDR3 DNA sequence: TGTGCCAGTAGTATCCTCACGGACTCTGGAAACACCATATATTTT.

The chain recombines TRBV4-3 with TRBJ1-1; the D is unclear. Between the trimmed V and J ends, which lost 4 bases and 0 bases, there was a span of 6 bases. Per germline, CDR1 LGHNA and CDR2 YSLEER. The CDR3 sequence is 13 residues long. The CDR3 loop is CASSRQMNTEAFF. The CDR3 DNA reads TGCGCCAGCAGCCGGCAGATGAACACTGAAGCTTTCTTT.

The chain recombines TRBV9 with TRBJ2-3, with 7 bases identical to TRBD2. Germline V lookup: CDR1 SGDLS, CDR2 YYNGEE. J gave up 6 bases and V 0 bases, and 7 bases lay outside the gene matches. The CDR3 totals 15 residues. CDR3 in amino acids: CASSVGGRAGDTQYF. CDR3 sequence (DNA): TGTGCCAGCAGCGTAGGAGGGAGGGCCGGGGATACGCAGTATTTT.

The chain carries TRBV9 and TRBJ2-7; D possibly uses TRBD1 or TRBD2 (5 bases each). Looked up from germline, CDR1 is SGDLS and CDR2 is YYNGEE. Trimming pared 4 bases from V and 7 bases from J, leaving 12 bases between. This CDR3 region has 12 residues. This CDR3 reads CASSFRDEEQYF. The CDR3 DNA is TGTGCCAGCAGCTTCCGGGACGAGGAGCAGTACTTC.

This rearrangement joins TRBV7-2 to TRBJ2-3; TRBD1 matches 8 bases. The ends lost 5 bases at V and 4 bases at J; junction bases unmatched: 8. This CDR3 is 15 amino acids long. CDR1 is SGHTA and CDR2 is FQGNSA in the germline V gene. CDR3 loop: CASSTGTGGADTQYF. In nucleotides, the CDR3 is TGTGCCAGCAGCACCGGGACAGGTGGGGCAGATACGCAGTATTTT.

The chain employs TRBV7-2 and TRBJ2-6; D perhaps matches TRBD1 (5 bases). This CDR3 contains 16 residues. Germline CDR1 reads SGHTA; CDR2 reads FQGNSA. The germline V and J ends were trimmed by 5 bases and 1 base, with 12 bases remaining between them. CDR3 residues: CASSPPTDSGANVLTF. As DNA, the CDR3 is TGTGCCAGCAGCCCGCCGACAGATTCTGGGGCCAACGTCCTGACTTTC.

The rearrangement uses TRBV9 and TRBJ2-3, with TRBD2 identical over 8 bases. Germline CDR1 is SGDLS and CDR2 is YYNGEE. Unmatched junction bases numbered 8, after V lost 3 bases and J lost 5 bases. The CDR3 consists of 15 residues. The CDR3: CASSAAAGAVDTQYF. CDR3 DNA: TGTGCCAGCAGCGCGGCAGCGGGAGCAGTAGATACGCAGTATTTT.

The chain is built from TRBV4-3 and TRBJ2-2, with 9 bases that match TRBD2. Germline values: CDR1 LGHNA, CDR2 YSLEER. This CDR3 has 17 residues. Trimming cost V 4 bases and J 5 bases; bases outside gene matches: 11. Written as DNA, the CDR3 is TGCGCCAGCAGCCCCACCCCTAGCGGGGACTTGACCGGGGAGCTGTTTTTT. Translated: CASSPTPSGDLTGELFF.